The following is a TCR beta chain sequence with its context. The data belong to a study of OX40 agonist ivuxolimab in advanced cancers. Repertoires were generated with immunoSEQ multiplex PCR, while TCRdb's copy carries only in-frame clones and drops some. The sample shows roughly 50,000 clones, roughly 89% of them seen only once. V lost 0 bases and J lost 5, with 14 bases in between. The germline V gene has CDR1 GTSNPN and CDR2 SVGIG (reference sequence). The length of the CDR3 is 14 residues. This TCR came from an adult with an advanced solid tumor such as melanoma, head and neck, liver or kidney cancer. The sequences come from CD4+ or CD8+ T cells sorted from blood, collected in a trial of the OX40 agonist ivuxolimab. The chain recombines TRBV30 with TRBJ2-7; D might be TRBD1 (6 bases). CDR3 sequence reads: CAWSVGGLGDEQYF. CDR3 bases: TGTGCCTGGAGTGTAGGGGGTCTGGGTGACGAGCAGTACTTC.